The entry below gives a single T cell receptor beta chain sequence along with its context. Antigen specificity is unknown. The repertoire was sequenced with immunoSEQ multiplex PCR; TCRdb's copy has only in-frame clones and lacks some. Of 15,000 or so clones detected, approximately 83% appear once; the ten largest clones hold roughly 3.7%. The data originate from a study of tumor-infiltrating lymphocytes in localized non-small cell lung cancer. Whole-study results and caveats: Higher tumor T cell infiltration than in uninvolved lung was supported by TCRbeta sequencing. T-cell fraction did not differ between immunotypes IM1 and IM2. Available tissue quantity limited TCR sequencing to a patient subset.

The sequenced sample consisted of uninvolved lung tissue not adjacent to the tumor. The source is a human donor with non-small cell lung cancer.

This chain's CDR3 is CASSVAGMNTEAFF. In DNA form, the CDR3 reads TGTGCCAGCAGCGTAGCAGGGATGAACACTGAAGCTTTCTTT. This chain uses TRBV9 with TRBJ1-1; D might be TRBD1 (5 bases). The CDR3 is made up of 14 amino acids. V was shortened by 0 bases and J by 0 bases, with 6 bases between the two germline ends. The germline V gene has CDR1 SGDLS and CDR2 YYNGEE.